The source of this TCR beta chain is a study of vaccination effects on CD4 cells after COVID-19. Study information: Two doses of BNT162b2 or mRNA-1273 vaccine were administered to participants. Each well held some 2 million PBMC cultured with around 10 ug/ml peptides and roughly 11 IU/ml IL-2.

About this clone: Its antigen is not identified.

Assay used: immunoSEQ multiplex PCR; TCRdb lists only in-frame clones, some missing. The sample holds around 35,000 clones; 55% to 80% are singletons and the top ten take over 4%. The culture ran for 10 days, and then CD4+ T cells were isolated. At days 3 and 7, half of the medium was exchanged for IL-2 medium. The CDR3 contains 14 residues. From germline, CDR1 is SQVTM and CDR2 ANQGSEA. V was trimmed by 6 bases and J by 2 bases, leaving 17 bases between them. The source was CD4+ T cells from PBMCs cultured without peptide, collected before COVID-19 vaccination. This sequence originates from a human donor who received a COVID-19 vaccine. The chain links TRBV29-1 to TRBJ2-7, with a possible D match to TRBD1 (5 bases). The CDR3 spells CSVAEDTQTYEQYF. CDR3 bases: TGCAGCGTCGCCGAGGACACGCAAACCTACGAGCAGTACTTC.